The rows below give T cell receptor beta chains drawn from one sample of a study of OX40 agonist ivuxolimab in advanced cancers. Clones were read by immunoSEQ multiplex PCR, and TCRdb kept only the in-frame ones, dropping some. The profile shows 80,000 or so clones, about nine tenths of them singletons. The sequencing here drew on CD4+ or CD8+ T cells sorted from blood, taken in a trial of the OX40 agonist ivuxolimab. These receptors were obtained from an adult with an advanced solid tumor such as melanoma, head and neck, liver or kidney cancer. The CDR3 runs from the conserved cysteine through the conserved F or W. D genes are given only for firm matches. The size entry is marked missing in some rows and otherwise reads once, few, many or a size class.

V	D	J	size	DNA	CDR3
TRBV27	TRBD1	TRBJ2-5	once	TGTGCCAGCAGCCCAGGGGGAGAGACCCAGTACTTC	CASSPGGETQYF
TRBV5-5	-	TRBJ2-7	-	TGTGCCAGCAGCTTGGAGGGCTACGAGCAGTACTTC	CASSLEGYEQYF
TRBV7-2	TRBD1	TRBJ2-7	-	TGTGCCAGCAGCTTAAGGGACAGGGGGGCCTACGAGCAGTACTTC	CASSLRDRGAYEQYF
TRBV5-8	-	TRBJ1-1	-	TGTGCCAGCAGCTCACAGGCCCTGAACACTGAAGCTTTCTTT	CASSSQALNTEAFF
TRBV2	TRBD1	TRBJ2-3	-	TGTGCCAGCTCGATCATTAAGAGGACAGGGTTCACAGATACGCAGTATTTT	CASSIIKRTGFTDTQYF
TRBV5-4	-	TRBJ1-1	-	TGTGCCAGCAGCTTGGGTGGAGCTGCTGGTAACACTGAAGCTTTCTTT	CASSLGGAAGNTEAFF
TRBV19	TRBD1	TRBJ1-3	-	TGTGCCAGTAGTATACGGGGGACAGTGTTCTCTGGAAACACCATATATTTT	CASSIRGTVFSGNTIYF
TRBV28	TRBD2	TRBJ2-7	-	TGTGCCAGCAGTTTACCACCTAGCGGGAGGTACGAGCAGTACTTC	CASSLPPSGRYEQYF
TRBV5-1	-	TRBJ2-1	-	TGCGCCAGCAGCTTGGAGGCGGGCACTTACAATGAGCAGTTCTTC	CASSLEAGTYNEQFF
TRBV4-1	TRBD2	TRBJ2-7	-	TGCGCCAGCAGCCGCGAGGAACCATATACTAGCGGGACCTTCTACGAGCAGTACTTC	CASSREEPYTSGTFYEQYF
TRBV19	-	TRBJ1-1	-	TGTGCCAGTAGTATGAGCGATGTGTTTGGGGCCAGGCACACTGAAGCTTTCTTT	CASSMSDVFGARHTEAFF
TRBV7-2	-	TRBJ2-3	-	TGTGCCAGCAGCTGGGTGACGGGGAACGCGGATACGCAGTATTTT	CASSWVTGNADTQYF
TRBV5-1	-	TRBJ1-1	-	TGCGCCAGCAGCTTGAGGGTGGGGAACACTGAAGCTTTCTTT	CASSLRVGNTEAFF
TRBV28	TRBD1	TRBJ2-7	-	TGTGCCAGCACGGACAGGGACGAGCAGTACTTC	CASTDRDEQYF
TRBV19	-	TRBJ1-2	-	TGTGCCAGTAGGAGACATCAACGCGGTGGCTACACCTTC	CASRRHQRGGYTF
TRBV5-1	-	TRBJ1-2	-	TGCGCCCCGAGGTACCAGGGAAAGGATGGCTACACCTTC	CAPRYQGKDGYTF
TRBV5-1	-	TRBJ1-2	-	TGCGCCAGCAGCTTGGGTATAGGGAAGAATCCCTATGGCTACACCTTC	CASSLGIGKNPYGYTF
TRBV7-9	-	TRBJ1-1	-	TGTGCCAGCAGCGTCTGGGCCATTGAAGCTTTCTTT	CASSVWAIEAFF
TRBV15	-	TRBJ1-2	-	TGTGCCACCAGCAGAGATAGCTATGGCTACACCTTC	CATSRDSYGYTF
TRBV7-2	-	TRBJ2-7	-	TGTGCCAGCAGCTTTTCTAGCCGCGAGCAGTACTTC	CASSFSSREQYF
TRBV5-4	TRBD1	TRBJ1-5	-	TGTGCCAGCAGCCCCGACAGGGGCAATCAGCCCCAGCATTTT	CASSPDRGNQPQHF
TRBV5-1	-	TRBJ2-7	-	TGCGCCAGCAGCGTCCCTTACGAGTACGAGCAGTACTTC	CASSVPYEYEQYF
TRBV6-1	-	TRBJ1-2	-	TGTGCCAGCAGTGAAGGTGCCCACCTCACGTCCTATGGCTACACCTTC	CASSEGAHLTSYGYTF
TRBV7-9	TRBD2	TRBJ2-1	-	TGTGCCAGCAGCTCGCTTTTAACTAGCGGGACGTACAATGAGCAGTTCTTC	CASSSLLTSGTYNEQFF
TRBV25-1	TRBD1	TRBJ2-3	-	TGTGCCAGCGAGCTACAGGGGACAGATACGCAGTATTTT	CASELQGTDTQYF
TRBV12-5	-	TRBJ1-1	few	TGTGCTAGTGGTTCTCCAGTGGGCACTGAAGCTTTCTTT	CASGSPVGTEAFF
TRBV5-1	-	TRBJ1-4	-	TGCGCCAGCAGCTTTGGTCCAGGCGCAACTAATGAAAAACTGTTTTTT	CASSFGPGATNEKLFF
TRBV28	-	TRBJ2-7	-	TGTGCCAGCACCCGACCCCCTGGGGAGCAGTACTTC	CASTRPPGEQYF
TRBV5-5	-	TRBJ2-3	-	TGTGCCAGCAGCTTTCAGGCTAGCACAGATACGCAGTATTTT	CASSFQASTDTQYF
TRBV25-1	TRBD2	TRBJ2-5	once	TGTGCCAGCAGCCTAGCGGGGGGACAAGAGACCCAGTACTTC	CASSLAGGQETQYF
TRBV6-1	-	TRBJ1-2	-	TGTGCCAGCAGTGAAGTCGGCAGCGTCTCTGGCTACACCTTC	CASSEVGSVSGYTF
TRBV6-6	-	TRBJ1-2	once	TGTGCCAGCAGTTACAAGACAGCCGTCTATGGCTACACCTTC	CASSYKTAVYGYTF
TRBV2	-	TRBJ2-7	once	TGTGCCAGCAGTCCACAGGGTTTGGGCTACGAGCAGTACTTC	CASSPQGLGYEQYF
TRBV9	-	TRBJ2-6	-	TGTGCCAGCAGCGTTGGGTCTGGGGCCAACGTCCTGACTTTC	CASSVGSGANVLTF
TRBV11-2	-	TRBJ2-2	-	TGTGCCAGCAGCGCATCAATTTGGAGGGGGAGAGCTTACACCGGGGAGCTGTTTTTT	CASSASIWRGRAYTGELFF
TRBV2	TRBD1	TRBJ1-1	once	TGTGCCACCGCCGGGACAGGGGGAACTGAAGCTTTCTTT	CATAGTGGTEAFF
TRBV12-5	-	TRBJ2-7	-	TGTGCTAGTGGTTTGGCGGGACTTCGGTACGAGCAGTACTTC	CASGLAGLRYEQYF
TRBV7-2	-	TRBJ2-1	few	TGTGCCAGCAGCCGTGACAGACACAATGAGCAGTTCTTC	CASSRDRHNEQFF
TRBV19	-	TRBJ2-3	once	TGTGCCAGTAGTATCAGACTGGCAGATACGCAGTATTTT	CASSIRLADTQYF
TRBV28	-	TRBJ1-1	-	TGTGCCAGCAGTTTGGGGGACTCCAGCCTGGGAGCTGAAGCTTTCTTT	CASSLGDSSLGAEAFF
TRBV14	-	TRBJ1-3	-	TGTGCCAGCAGCCAAGTATCCGGAAACACCATATATTTT	CASSQVSGNTIYF
TRBV9	-	TRBJ1-3	-	TGTGCCAGCAGCGTAGGGGACAATGGAAACACCATATATTTT	CASSVGDNGNTIYF